This T cell receptor beta chain was identified during a study of early T cells in non-severe SARS-CoV-2 infection. At the level of the study: Sequencing input comprised bulk RNA from unsorted whole blood; chain pairing was not available. Broader study findings: VDJdb matching skewed toward anti-spike CD8 responses, missing private and CD4 specificities.

V was trimmed by 4 bases and J by 3 bases, leaving 7 bases between them. Germline CDR1 LGHDT, CDR2 YNNKEL (reference sequence). There are 12 residues in the CDR3. TCRdb passed the 5' RACE reads through MiXCR, listing each CDR3 protein once. The sample has 90,000 to 130,000 distinct CDR3 sequences, 10% to 15% seen once. This clonotype was seen a few times. Its target is not known. This clonotype originated in an adult who was a healthcare worker with PCR-confirmed SARS-CoV-2 infection or an uninfected control (not recorded which). The source was whole blood, collected at baseline. V is TRBV3-1 and J is TRBJ2-7; no clear D. CDR3 residues: CASSPNYYEQYF. The CDR3 region has the DNA TGTGCCAGCAGCCCAAATTACTACGAGCAGTACTTC.